This T cell receptor beta chain is drawn from a study of blood T cell repertoires in COVID-19. Study at large: In each case, the material was cDNA or gDNA derived from T cells, B-cell-depleted T cells, or PBMCs.

Only a few counts were recorded for this clone. Assay: immunoSEQ multiplex PCR; the TCRdb copy retains only in-frame clones and omits some. The sample holds around 250,000 clones; over 80% are singletons and the top ten take 2.5% to 3.5%. V lost 0 bases and J 5 bases, leaving 4 bases between the germline ends. The CDR3 extends over 12 amino acids. Germline V gives CDR1 SGHNT, CDR2 YYREEE (reference sequence). In assigning cohorts, the study relied on participant-reported clinical history. J is TRBJ2-3 and V is TRBV5-4; no reliable D call. This TCR was sampled from a middle-aged woman who had been exposed to COVID-19. The sample comprised PBMCs or T cells enriched from blood (not recorded which). The CDR3 nucleotides are TGTGCCAGCAGCTTGGGGCTAGATACGCAGTATTTT. Translating it yields CASSLGLDTQYF.